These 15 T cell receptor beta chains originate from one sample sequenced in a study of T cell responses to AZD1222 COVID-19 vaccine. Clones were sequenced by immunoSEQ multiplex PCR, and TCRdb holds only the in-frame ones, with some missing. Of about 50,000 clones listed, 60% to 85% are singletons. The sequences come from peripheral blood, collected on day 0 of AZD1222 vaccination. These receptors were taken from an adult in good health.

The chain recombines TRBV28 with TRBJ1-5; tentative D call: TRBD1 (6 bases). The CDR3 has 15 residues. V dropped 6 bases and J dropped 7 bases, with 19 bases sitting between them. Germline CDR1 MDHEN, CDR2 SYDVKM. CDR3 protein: CASRPQGGPRQPQHF. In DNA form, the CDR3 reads TGTGCCAGCAGACCACAGGGAGGCCCTAGACAGCCCCAGCATTTT. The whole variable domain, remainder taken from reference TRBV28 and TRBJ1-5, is DVKVTQSSRYLVKRTGEKVFLECVQDMDHENMFWYRQDPGLGLRLIYFSYDVKMKEKGDIPEGYSVSREKKERFSLILESASTNQTSMYLCASRPQGGPRQPQHFGDGTRLSIL.

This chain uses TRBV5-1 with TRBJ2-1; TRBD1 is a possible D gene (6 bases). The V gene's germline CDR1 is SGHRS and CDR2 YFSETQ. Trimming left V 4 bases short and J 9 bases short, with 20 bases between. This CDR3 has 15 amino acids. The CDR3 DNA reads TGCGCCAGCAGCCTGGGGGCTAGTAGCGCTAGTGAGCAGTTCTTC. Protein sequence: CASSLGASSASEQFF.

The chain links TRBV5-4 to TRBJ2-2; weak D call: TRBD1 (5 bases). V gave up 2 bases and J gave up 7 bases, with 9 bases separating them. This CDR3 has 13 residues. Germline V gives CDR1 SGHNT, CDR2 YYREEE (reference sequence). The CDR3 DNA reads TGTGCCAGCAGCTTAGGGGAACGCGGGGAGCTGTTTTTT. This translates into CASSLGERGELFF.

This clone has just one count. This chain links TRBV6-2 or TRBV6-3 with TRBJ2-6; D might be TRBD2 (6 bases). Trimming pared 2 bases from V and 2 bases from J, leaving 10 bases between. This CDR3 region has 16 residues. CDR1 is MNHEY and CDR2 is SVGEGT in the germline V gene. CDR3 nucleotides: TGTGCCAGCAGTTACGAGGAGGGGACTGGGGCCAACGTCCTGACTTTC. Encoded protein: CASSYEEGTGANVLTF.

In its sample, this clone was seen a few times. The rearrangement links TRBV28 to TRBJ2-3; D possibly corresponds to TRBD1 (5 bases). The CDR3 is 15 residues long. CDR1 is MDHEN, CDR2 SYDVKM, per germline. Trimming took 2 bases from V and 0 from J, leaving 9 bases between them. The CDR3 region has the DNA TGTGCCAGCAGTTTAACAGGTAGCAGCACAGATACGCAGTATTTT. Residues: CASSLTGSSTDTQYF.

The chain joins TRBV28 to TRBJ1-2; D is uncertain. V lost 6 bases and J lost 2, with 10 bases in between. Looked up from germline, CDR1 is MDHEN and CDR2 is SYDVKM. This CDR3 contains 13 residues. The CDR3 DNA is TGTGCCAGCAGACGTAACATCAACTATGGCTACACCTTC. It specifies CASRRNINYGYTF.

The CDR3 DNA reads as TGTGCCAGCAGCTTCGGGCCCGCACAAGAGACCCAGTACTTC. It is translated as CASSFGPAQETQYF. The chain uses TRBV7-7 and TRBJ2-5; no clear D gene. The ends were cut back, 3 bases at V and 2 bases at J, with 10 bases in the middle. The CDR3 loop spans 14 amino acids. Germline values: CDR1 SSHAT, CDR2 FNYEAQ (reference sequence).

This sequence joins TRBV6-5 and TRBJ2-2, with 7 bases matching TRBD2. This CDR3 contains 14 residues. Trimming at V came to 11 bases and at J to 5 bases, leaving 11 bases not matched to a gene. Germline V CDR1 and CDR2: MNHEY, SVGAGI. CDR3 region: CAVELAVNTGELFF. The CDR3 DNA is TGTGCCGTAGAGCTAGCGGTGAATACCGGGGAGCTGTTTTTT.

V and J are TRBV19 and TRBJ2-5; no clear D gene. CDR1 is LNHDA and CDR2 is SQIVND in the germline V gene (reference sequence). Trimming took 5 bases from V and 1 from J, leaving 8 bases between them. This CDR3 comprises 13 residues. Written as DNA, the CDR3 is TGTGCCAGTAGTTCGGGCTCCCAAGAGACCCAGTACTTC. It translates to CASSSGSQETQYF.

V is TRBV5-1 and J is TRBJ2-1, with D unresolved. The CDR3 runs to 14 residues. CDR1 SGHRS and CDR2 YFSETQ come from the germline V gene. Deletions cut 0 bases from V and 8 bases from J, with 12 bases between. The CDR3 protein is CASSLGLLNDEQFF. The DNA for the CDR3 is TGCGCCAGCAGCTTGGGACTTTTGAACGATGAGCAGTTCTTC. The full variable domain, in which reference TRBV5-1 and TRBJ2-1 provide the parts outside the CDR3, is KAGVTQTPRYLIKTRGQQVTLSCSPISGHRSVSWYQQTPGQGLQFLFEYFSETQRNKGNFPGRFSGRQFSNSRSEMNVSTLELGDSALYLCASSLGLLNDEQFFGPGTRLTVL.

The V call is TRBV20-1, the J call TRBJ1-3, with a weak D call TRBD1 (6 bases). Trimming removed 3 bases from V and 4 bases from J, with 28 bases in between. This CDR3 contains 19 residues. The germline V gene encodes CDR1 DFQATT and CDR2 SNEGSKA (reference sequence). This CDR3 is CSASKVTGDTGGLGNTIYF. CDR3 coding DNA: TGCAGTGCTAGTAAAGTAACGGGGGACACAGGCGGTCTGGGAAACACCATATATTTT.

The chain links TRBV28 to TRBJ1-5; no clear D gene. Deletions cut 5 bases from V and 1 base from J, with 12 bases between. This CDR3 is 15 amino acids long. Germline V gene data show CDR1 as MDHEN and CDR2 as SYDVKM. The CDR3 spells CASSPVGRSNQPQHF. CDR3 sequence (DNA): TGTGCCAGCAGTCCCGTGGGAAGAAGCAATCAGCCCCAGCATTTT.

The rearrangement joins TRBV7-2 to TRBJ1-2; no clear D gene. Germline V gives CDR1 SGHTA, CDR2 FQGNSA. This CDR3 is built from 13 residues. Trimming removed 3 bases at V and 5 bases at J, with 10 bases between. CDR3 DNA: TGTGCCAGCAGCTTCCGACCCGAGTATGGCTACACCTTC. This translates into CASSFRPEYGYTF.

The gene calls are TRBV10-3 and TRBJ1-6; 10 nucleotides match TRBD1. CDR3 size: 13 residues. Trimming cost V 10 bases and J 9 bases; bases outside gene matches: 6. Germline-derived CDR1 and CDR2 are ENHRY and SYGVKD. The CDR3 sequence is CANRQGAASPLHF. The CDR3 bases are TGTGCCAACCGACAGGGGGCGGCTTCACCCCTCCACTTT.

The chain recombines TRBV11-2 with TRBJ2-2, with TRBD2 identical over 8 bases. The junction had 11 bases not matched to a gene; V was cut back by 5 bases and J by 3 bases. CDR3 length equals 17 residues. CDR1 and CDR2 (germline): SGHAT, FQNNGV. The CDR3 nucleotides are TGTGCCAGCAGCCCCGCTTACACGGGAGGGTACACCGGGGAGCTGTTTTTT. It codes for CASSPAYTGGYTGELFF.